One sample yielded the 9 T cell receptor beta chains listed below, sequenced in a study of blood T cell repertoires in COVID-19. Profiling relied on immunoSEQ multiplex PCR, and the TCRdb table lists in-frame clones only, not all of them. Of about 360,000 clones in the sample, approximately 86% were seen once. Sequences were obtained from peripheral blood. All receptors come from a human donor in a cohort sampled during active COVID-19.

The chain has TRBV7-3 and TRBJ2-7, with 7 bases aligning to TRBD2. The germline CDR1 and CDR2 sequences are SGHTA and FQGTGA. The CDR3 is made up of 14 amino acids. The ends lost 5 bases at V and 6 bases at J; junction bases unmatched: 10. The CDR3 sequence: CASSEQPGGTEQYF. CDR3 bases: TGTGCCAGCAGCGAGCAACCCGGGGGGACCGAGCAGTACTTC.

V is TRBV18 and J is TRBJ2-1, with D uncertain. This CDR3 spans 13 amino acids. V was pared by 6 bases and J by 7 bases, with 13 bases between. Looked up from germline, CDR1 is KGHSH and CDR2 is LQKENI. CDR3 residues: CASSLIRSNEQFF. As DNA, the CDR3 is TGTGCCAGCTCGCTGATCAGGTCAAATGAGCAGTTCTTC. Together with reference TRBV18 and TRBJ2-1, the CDR3 gives the full variable domain: NAGVMQNPRHLVRRRGQEARLRCSPMKGHSHVYWYRQLPEEGLKFMVYLQKENIIDESGMPKERFSAEFPKEGPSILRIQQVVRGDSAAYFCASSLIRSNEQFFGPGTRLTVL.

The V call is TRBV5-6, the J call TRBJ2-7; TRBD1 aligns across 9 bases. CDR1 and CDR2 from the germline V gene are SGHDT and YYEEEE. V dropped 3 bases and J dropped 3; count of bases not matched to a gene: 7. CDR3 length: 15 residues. The CDR3 DNA follows: TGTGCCAGCAGCTCGTGGGGGACAGGGAGCTACGAGCAGTACTTC. Translating it yields CASSSWGTGSYEQYF.

CDR3: CASSQKGARAFF. The DNA of the CDR3 is TGTGCCAGCAGCCAAAAAGGGGCTAGGGCTTTCTTT. The chain carries TRBV3-1 (or the pseudogene TRBV3-2) and TRBJ1-1, with D maybe TRBD1 (5 bases). V shed 2 bases and J shed 11 bases, with 12 bases lying between them. This CDR3 is built from 12 residues. Germline CDR1 reads LGHDT; CDR2 reads YNNKEL (reference sequence).

The chain couples TRBV7-6 to TRBJ1-2; D possibly corresponds to TRBD1 (6 bases). This CDR3 is built from 16 residues. Germline CDR1 reads SGHVS; CDR2 reads FNYEAQ. V lost 1 base to trimming and J lost 4 bases, with 16 bases between them. CDR3 residues: CASSLGTARGGYGYTF. For the CDR3, the DNA is TGTGCCAGCAGCTTAGGGACAGCGAGAGGTGGCTATGGCTACACCTTC.

V gene TRBV7-2 combines with J gene TRBJ2-1; weak D call: TRBD2 (5 bases). The V end was cut by 1 base, the J end by 6 bases, with 16 bases between. The CDR3 runs to 16 residues. Germline V gene data show CDR1 as SGHTA and CDR2 as FQGNSA. CDR3 sequence reads: CASSLVSGLSLNEQFF. The CDR3 DNA is TGTGCCAGCAGCTTAGTGTCTGGACTTAGCCTCAATGAGCAGTTCTTC.

This clone was seen just once. This rearrangement joins TRBV2 to TRBJ1-1; D is ambiguous. This CDR3 contains 13 residues. V lost 8 bases and J lost 2, with 12 bases in between. The germline gives CDR1 SNHLY, CDR2 FYNNEI. The CDR3 DNA sequence: TGTGCCAGCGCCGCGGGGATAAACACTGAAGCTTTCTTT. Protein product: CASAAGINTEAFF.

The V call is TRBV19, the J call TRBJ1-4; D may be TRBD1 (6 bases). The V gene's germline CDR1 is LNHDA and CDR2 SQIVND (reference sequence). The CDR3 runs to 15 residues. V lost 1 base to trimming and J lost 8 bases, with 14 bases between them. The CDR3 nucleotides read TGTGCCAGTAGTATAGCGTCAGGGGATGGGGAAAAACTGTTTTTT. Protein: CASSIASGDGEKLFF.

The chain carries TRBV5-1 and TRBJ1-4; 8 bases agree with TRBD1. This CDR3 comprises 15 residues. Germline CDR1 reads SGHRS; CDR2 reads YFSETQ. With 0 bases clipped from V and 3 bases from J, the junction kept 1 base outside the gene matches. CDR3 bases: TGCGCCAGCAGCTTGGGGACAGGGCCTAATGAAAAACTGTTTTTT. It is translated as CASSLGTGPNEKLFF.